This entry lists 5 T cell receptor beta chains sequenced from one sample in a study of Ad26.COV2.S vaccination and SARS-CoV-2 variants. Treatment specified: about 20 received Ad26.COV2.S at low or high dose, single or two shots; roughly 5 received placebo; per-sample allocation not given. Each sample was drawn 63 days after the first injection (of vaccine or placebo). Sequenced by immunoSEQ multiplex PCR; TCRdb stores in-frame clones only, minus some. Of more than 300,000 clones listed, 85% were seen once; the top ten hold 2.1%. Sequenced material: peripheral blood, taken in a trial of Ad26.COV2.S vaccine versus placebo. The receptors were gathered from a person aged 18-65 years who received the Ad26.COV2.S COVID-19 vaccine or a placebo.

The CDR3 protein is CASRPRDGAYNEQFF. For the CDR3, the DNA is TGTGCCAGCAGACCCCGGGACGGAGCCTACAATGAGCAGTTCTTC. J is TRBJ2-1 and V is TRBV6-5; TRBD1 or TRBD2 may be the D gene (5 bases each). The CDR3 extends over 15 amino acids. Trimming stripped 6 bases from V and 2 bases from J, with 14 bases between. Germline CDR1 MNHEY, CDR2 SVGAGI.

On this clone itself: The sample contains more than one DNA sequence encoding this CDR3. CDR3 coding DNA: TGTGCCAGCAGCCAAGGACAGGGTGCTTCACCCCTCCACTTT. Its protein product is CASSQGQGASPLHF. This chain uses TRBV3-1 (or the pseudogene TRBV3-2) with TRBJ1-6; 7 positions agree with TRBD1. The V segment lost 1 base and the J segment 9 bases; nucleotides outside the gene matches: 3. Germline CDR1 is LGHDT and CDR2 is YNNKEL (reference sequence). The CDR3 is 14 amino acids.

This clone was observed once. The chain links TRBV14 to TRBJ1-5; D possibly corresponds to TRBD1 (6 bases). The CDR3 is 18 residues long. Germline CDR1 reads SGHDN; CDR2 reads FVKESK. Trimming took 2 bases from V and 8 from J, leaving 25 bases between them. CDR3: CASSQRGEGAPMLKPQHF. The CDR3 DNA reads TGTGCCAGCAGCCAAAGGGGGGAGGGCGCTCCCATGTTGAAGCCCCAGCATTTT.

The rearrangement joins TRBV6-6 to TRBJ1-1; weak D call: TRBD1 (5 bases). The CDR3 length is 17 residues. Trimming cost V 5 bases and J 0 bases, with 19 bases left between them. Germline CDR1 MNHNY, CDR2 SVGAGI (reference sequence). This CDR3 reads CASSLNSGGGMNTEAFF. For the CDR3, the DNA is TGTGCCAGCAGTCTGAACTCGGGGGGGGGAATGAACACTGAAGCTTTCTTT.

The chain combines TRBV9 with TRBJ2-1; the match to TRBD2 covers 11 bases. CDR3 length: 16 amino acids. V was clipped by 4 bases and J by 8 bases; unmatched bases: 11. In germline, CDR1 is SGDLS, CDR2 YYNGEE. The DNA for the CDR3 is TGTGCCAGCAGCCTTCGATCTAGCGGGGGGTCGTATGAGCAGTTCTTC. This encodes CASSLRSSGGSYEQFF.